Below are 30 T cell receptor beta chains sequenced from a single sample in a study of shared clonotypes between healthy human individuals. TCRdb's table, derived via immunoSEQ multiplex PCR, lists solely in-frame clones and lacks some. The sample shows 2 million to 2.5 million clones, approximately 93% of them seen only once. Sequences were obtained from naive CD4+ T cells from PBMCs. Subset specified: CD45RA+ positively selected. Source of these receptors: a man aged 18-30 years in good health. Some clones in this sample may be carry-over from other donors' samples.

The CDR3 sequence is CASSLALSNNGYTF. DNA for the CDR3: TGTGCCAGCAGCTTAGCGCTAAGCAATAATGGCTACACCTTC. This chain connects TRBV7-8 to TRBJ1-2; D ambiguous. V lost 0 bases to trimming and J lost 6 bases, with 11 bases between them. The length of the CDR3 is 14 residues. Germline V lookup: CDR1 SGHVS, CDR2 FQNEAQ.

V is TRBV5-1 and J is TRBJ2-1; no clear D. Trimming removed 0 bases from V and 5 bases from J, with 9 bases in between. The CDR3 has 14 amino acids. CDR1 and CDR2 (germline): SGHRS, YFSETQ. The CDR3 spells CASSLVVQDNEQFF. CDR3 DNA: TGCGCCAGCAGCTTGGTAGTTCAGGACAATGAGCAGTTCTTC.

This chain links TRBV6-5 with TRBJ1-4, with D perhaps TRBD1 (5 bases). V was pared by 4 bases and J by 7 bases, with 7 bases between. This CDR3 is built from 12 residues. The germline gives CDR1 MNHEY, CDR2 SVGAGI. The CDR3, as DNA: TGTGCCAGCAGTTCGGGGGTTGAAAAACTGTTTTTT. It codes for CASSSGVEKLFF.

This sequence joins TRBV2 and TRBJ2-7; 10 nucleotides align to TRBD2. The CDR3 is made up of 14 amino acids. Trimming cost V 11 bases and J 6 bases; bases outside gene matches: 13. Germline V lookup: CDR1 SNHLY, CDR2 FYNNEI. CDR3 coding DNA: TGTGCCGGAGCCCAGGGACTAGCGTATTCCGAGCAGTACTTC. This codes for CAGAQGLAYSEQYF.

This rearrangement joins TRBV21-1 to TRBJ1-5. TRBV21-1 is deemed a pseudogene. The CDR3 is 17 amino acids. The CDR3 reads CASSKGPGDRSNQPQHF. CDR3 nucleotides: TGTGCCAGCAGCAAAGGCCCGGGGGACCGAAGCAATCAGCCCCAGCATTTT.

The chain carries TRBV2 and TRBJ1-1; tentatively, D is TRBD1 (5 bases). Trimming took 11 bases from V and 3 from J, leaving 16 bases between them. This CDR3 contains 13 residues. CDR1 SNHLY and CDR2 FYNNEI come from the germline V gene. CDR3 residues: CAAQGGVDTEAFF. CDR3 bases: TGTGCCGCCCAGGGAGGGGTGGACACTGAAGCTTTCTTT.

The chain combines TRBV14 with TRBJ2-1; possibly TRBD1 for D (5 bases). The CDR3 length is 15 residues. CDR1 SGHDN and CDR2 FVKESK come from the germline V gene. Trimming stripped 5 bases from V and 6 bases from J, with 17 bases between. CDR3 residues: CASSNDPGAFNEQFF. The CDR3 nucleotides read TGTGCCAGCAGCAATGACCCTGGGGCTTTCAATGAGCAGTTCTTC.

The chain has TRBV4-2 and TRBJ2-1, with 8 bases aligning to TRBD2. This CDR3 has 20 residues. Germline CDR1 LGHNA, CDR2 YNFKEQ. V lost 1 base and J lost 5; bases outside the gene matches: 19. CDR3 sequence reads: CASSQGVAGGPQTPNNEQFF. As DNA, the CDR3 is TGTGCCAGCAGCCAAGGTGTTGCGGGAGGCCCACAAACTCCGAACAATGAGCAGTTCTTC.

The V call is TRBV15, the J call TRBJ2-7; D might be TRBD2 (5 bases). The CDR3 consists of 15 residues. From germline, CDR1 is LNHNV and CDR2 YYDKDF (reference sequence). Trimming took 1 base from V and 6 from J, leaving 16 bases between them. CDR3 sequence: CATSRVFPTNSEQYF. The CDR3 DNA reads TGTGCCACCAGCAGAGTTTTCCCGACTAACTCCGAGCAGTACTTC.

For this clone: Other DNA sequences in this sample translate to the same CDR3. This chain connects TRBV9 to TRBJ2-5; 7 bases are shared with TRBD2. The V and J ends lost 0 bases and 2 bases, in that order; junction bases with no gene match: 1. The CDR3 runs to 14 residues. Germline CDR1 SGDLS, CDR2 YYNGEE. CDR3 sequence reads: CASSVEGLQETQYF. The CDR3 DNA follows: TGTGCCAGCAGCGTAGAGGGACTACAAGAGACCCAGTACTTC.

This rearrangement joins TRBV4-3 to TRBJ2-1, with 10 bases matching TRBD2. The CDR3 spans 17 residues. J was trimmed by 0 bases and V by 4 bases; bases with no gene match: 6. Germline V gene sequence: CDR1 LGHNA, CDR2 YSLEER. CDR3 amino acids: CASSRYASGSSYNEQFF. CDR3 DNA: TGCGCCAGCAGCCGCTACGCTAGCGGGAGCTCCTACAATGAGCAGTTCTTC.

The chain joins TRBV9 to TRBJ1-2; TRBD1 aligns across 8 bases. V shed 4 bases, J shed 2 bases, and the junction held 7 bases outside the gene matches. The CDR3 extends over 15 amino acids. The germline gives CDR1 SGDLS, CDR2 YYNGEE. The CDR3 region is CASSFRQGPNYGYTF. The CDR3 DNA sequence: TGTGCCAGCAGCTTTCGACAGGGGCCCAACTATGGCTACACCTTC.

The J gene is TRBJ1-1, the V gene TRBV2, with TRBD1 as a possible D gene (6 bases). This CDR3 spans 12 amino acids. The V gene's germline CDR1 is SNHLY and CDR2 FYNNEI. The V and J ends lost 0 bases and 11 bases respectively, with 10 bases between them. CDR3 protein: CASSEAGGAAFF. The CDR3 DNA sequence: TGTGCCAGCAGTGAAGCAGGGGGAGCCGCTTTCTTT.

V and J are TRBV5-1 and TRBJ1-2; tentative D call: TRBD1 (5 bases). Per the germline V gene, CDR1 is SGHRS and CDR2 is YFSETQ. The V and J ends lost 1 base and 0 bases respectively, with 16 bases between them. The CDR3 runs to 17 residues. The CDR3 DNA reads TGCGCCAGCAGCTTGCGACAGATTACCGAGGCTAACTATGGCTACACCTTC. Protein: CASSLRQITEANYGYTF.

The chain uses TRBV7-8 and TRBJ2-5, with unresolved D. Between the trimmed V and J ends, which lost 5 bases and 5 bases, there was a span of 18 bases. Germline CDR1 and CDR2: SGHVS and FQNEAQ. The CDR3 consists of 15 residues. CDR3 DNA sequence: TGTGCCAGCAGCAAAGACACCCAGTCTCGGGAGACCCAGTACTTC. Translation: CASSKDTQSRETQYF. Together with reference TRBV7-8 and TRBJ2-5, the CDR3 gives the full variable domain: GAGVSQSPRYKVAKRGQDVALRCDPISGHVSLFWYQQALGQGPEFLTYFQNEAQLDKSGLPSDRFFAERPEGSVSTLKIQRTQQEDSAVYLCASSKDTQSRETQYFGPGTRLLVL.

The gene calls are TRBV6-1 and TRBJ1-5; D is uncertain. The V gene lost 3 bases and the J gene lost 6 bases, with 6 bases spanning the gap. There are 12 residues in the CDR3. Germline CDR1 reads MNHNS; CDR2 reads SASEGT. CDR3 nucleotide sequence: TGTGCCAGCAGTGATTTGCGTCAGCCCCAGCATTTT. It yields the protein CASSDLRQPQHF.

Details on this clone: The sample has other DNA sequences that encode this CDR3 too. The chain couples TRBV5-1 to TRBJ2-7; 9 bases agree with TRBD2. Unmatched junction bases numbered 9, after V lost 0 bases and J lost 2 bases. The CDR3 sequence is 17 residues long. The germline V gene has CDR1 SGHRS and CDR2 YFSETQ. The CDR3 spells CASSLAMTSGRPYEQYF. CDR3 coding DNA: TGCGCCAGCAGCTTGGCCATGACTAGCGGACGTCCCTACGAGCAGTACTTC.

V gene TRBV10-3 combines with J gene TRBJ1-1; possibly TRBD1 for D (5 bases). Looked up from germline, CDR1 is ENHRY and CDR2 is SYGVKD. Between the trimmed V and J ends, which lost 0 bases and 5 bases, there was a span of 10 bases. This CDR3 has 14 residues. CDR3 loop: CAISESQGVTEAFF. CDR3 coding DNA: TGTGCCATCAGTGAGTCCCAGGGAGTAACTGAAGCTTTCTTT.

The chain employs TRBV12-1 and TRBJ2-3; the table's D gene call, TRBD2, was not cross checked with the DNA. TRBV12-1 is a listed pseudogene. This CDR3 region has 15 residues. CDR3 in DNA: TGTGCCAGCAGCGCCCTAGCGGGTAGCACAGATACGCAGTATTTT. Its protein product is CASSALAGSTDTQYF.

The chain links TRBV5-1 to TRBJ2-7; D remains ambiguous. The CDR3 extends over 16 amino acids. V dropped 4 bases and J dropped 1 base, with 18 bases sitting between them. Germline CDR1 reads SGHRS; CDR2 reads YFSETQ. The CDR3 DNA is TGCGCCAGCAGCCCCCACCTGCCGAACCTTTCCTACGAGCAGTACTTC. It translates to CASSPHLPNLSYEQYF.

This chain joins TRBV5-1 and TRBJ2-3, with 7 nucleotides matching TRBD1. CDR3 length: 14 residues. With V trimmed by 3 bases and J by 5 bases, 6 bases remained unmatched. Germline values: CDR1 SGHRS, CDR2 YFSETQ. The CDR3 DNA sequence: TGCGCCAGCAGCTCCGGGACAGCTAGAGATACGCAGTATTTT. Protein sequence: CASSSGTARDTQYF. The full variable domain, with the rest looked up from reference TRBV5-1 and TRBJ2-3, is KAGVTQTPRYLIKTRGQQVTLSCSPISGHRSVSWYQQTPGQGLQFLFEYFSETQRNKGNFPGRFSGRQFSNSRSEMNVSTLELGDSALYLCASSSGTARDTQYFGPGTRLTVL.

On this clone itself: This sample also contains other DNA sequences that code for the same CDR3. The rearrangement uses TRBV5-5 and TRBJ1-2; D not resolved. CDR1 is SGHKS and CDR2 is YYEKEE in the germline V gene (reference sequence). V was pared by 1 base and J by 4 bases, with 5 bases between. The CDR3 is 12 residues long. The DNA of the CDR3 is TGTGCCAGCAGCTTGACAGTCTATGGCTACACCTTC. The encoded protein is CASSLTVYGYTF. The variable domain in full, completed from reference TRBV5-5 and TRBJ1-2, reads DAGVTQSPTHLIKTRGQQVTLRCSPISGHKSVSWYQQVLGQGPQFIFQYYEKEERGRGNFPDRFSARQFPNYSSELNVNALLLGDSALYLCASSLTVYGYTFGSGTRLTVV.

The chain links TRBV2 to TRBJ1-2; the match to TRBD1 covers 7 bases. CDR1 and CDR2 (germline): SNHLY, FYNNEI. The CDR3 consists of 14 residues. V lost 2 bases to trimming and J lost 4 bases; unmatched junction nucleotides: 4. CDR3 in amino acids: CASSELGQIYGYTF. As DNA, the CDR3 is TGTGCCAGCAGTGAACTGGGACAGATCTATGGCTACACCTTC.

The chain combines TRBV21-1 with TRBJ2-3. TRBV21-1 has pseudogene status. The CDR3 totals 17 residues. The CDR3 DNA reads TGTGCCAGCAGCAAAGATGCACGGACCGAATTCACAGATACGCAGTATTTT. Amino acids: CASSKDARTEFTDTQYF.

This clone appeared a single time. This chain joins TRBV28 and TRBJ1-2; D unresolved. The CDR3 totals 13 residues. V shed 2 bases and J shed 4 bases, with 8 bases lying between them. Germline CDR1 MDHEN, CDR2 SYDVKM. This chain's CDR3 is CASSLRATYGYTF. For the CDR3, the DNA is TGTGCCAGCAGTTTAAGAGCCACCTATGGCTACACCTTC.

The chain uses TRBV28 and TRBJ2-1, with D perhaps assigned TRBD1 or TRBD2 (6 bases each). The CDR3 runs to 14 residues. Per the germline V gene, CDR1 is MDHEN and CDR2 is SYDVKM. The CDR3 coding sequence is TGTTCATGTGGGGGGACACTTACGTACAATGAGCAGTTCTTC. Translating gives CSCGGTLTYNEQFF.

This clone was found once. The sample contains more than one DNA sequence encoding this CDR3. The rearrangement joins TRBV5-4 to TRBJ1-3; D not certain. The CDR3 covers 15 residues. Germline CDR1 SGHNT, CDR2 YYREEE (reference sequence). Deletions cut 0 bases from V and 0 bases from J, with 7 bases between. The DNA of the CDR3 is TGTGCCAGCAGCTTGGGGCAGAGCTCTGGAAACACCATATATTTT. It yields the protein CASSLGQSSGNTIYF.

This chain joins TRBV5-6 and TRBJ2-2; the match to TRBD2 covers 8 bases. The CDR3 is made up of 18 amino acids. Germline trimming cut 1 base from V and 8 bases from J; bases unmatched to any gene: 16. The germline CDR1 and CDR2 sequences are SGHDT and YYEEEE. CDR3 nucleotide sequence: TGTGCCAGCAGCTTGCGGAGGCTAGCCGGGAGGGCCGTTGGGGAGCTGTTTTTT. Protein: CASSLRRLAGRAVGELFF.

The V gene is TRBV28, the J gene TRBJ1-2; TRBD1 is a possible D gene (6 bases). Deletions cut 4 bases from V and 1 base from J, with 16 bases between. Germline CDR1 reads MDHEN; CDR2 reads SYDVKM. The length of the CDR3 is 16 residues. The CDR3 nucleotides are TGTGCCAGCAGTTCCTCCCGGGACACCGTTAACTATGGCTACACCTTC. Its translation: CASSSSRDTVNYGYTF.

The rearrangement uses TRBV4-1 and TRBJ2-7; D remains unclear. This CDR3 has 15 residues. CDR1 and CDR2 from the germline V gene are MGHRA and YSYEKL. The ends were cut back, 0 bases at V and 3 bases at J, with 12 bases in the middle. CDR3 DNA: TGCGCCAGCAGCCAAGATCACAGACTCTACTACGAGCAGTACTTC. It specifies CASSQDHRLYYEQYF.